This T cell receptor (beta chain) was observed in a study of blood T cells in healthy people across ages. Study-level findings and limits: TCR beta diversity per million T cells fell roughly linearly with age. Diversity estimated from one million T cells was considered an underestimate.

There are many counts of this clonotype. Its antigen is not known. CDR3 size: 15 residues. Trimming at V came to 4 bases and at J to 4 bases, leaving 7 bases not matched to a gene. The germline gives CDR1 SGHDN, CDR2 FVKESK. The authors ran a second PCR of 7 to 11 cycles using a sample-barcoded 5' primer and a J-beta primer mix. Each CDR3 protein is one row after TCRdb ran MiXCR on the 5' RACE reads. The sample has under 2 million distinct CDR3 sequences, around 36% seen once. The receptor's source is a woman younger than 45 in good health. The sample was blood. The chain recombines TRBV14 with TRBJ1-2; 9 bases line up with TRBD1. This chain's CDR3 is CASSPGTGRSYGYTF. Here the CDR3 DNA reads TGTGCCAGCAGCCCCGGGACAGGGAGGTCCTATGGCTACACCTTC.